These 20 T cell receptor beta chains were all obtained from the same sample, sequenced in a study of response to subunit inactivated influenza vaccine. Each CDR3 protein gets one entry after TCRdb re-called the RT-PCR reads with MiXCR. Here the sample spans fewer than 400,000 distinct CDR3 sequences, 21% being singletons. The source material was PBMCs from blood, sampled about 20 months after vaccination. The receptors come from a man between 50 and 70 years old who received an inactivated influenza vaccine.

Ten or more counts support this clonotype. The CDR3, as DNA: TGTGCCAGCAGTTTCTCGGTCGTACAGGCCTTTGCAGGCTACACCTTC. Amino acid sequence: CASSFSVVQAFAGYTF. The J gene is TRBJ1-2, the V gene TRBV27; weak D call: TRBD1 (5 bases). This CDR3 region has 16 residues. V was cut by 3 bases and J by 8 bases, with 22 bases left in between. Germline lookup yields CDR1 MNHEY and CDR2 SMNVEV (reference sequence).

This clonotype was seen only a few times. The chain links TRBV7-2 to TRBJ2-2, with unresolved D. Germline CDR1 SGHTA, CDR2 FQGNSA. This CDR3 has 14 residues. V was clipped by 2 bases and J by 3 bases, with 7 bases between them. For the CDR3, the DNA is TGTGCCAGCAGCTTAACCGGGTACACCGGGGAGCTGTTTTTT. Translating it yields CASSLTGYTGELFF.

This clonotype was detected ten times or more. The V call is TRBV5-1, the J call TRBJ2-7; TRBD1 matches 8 bases. The germline V gene has CDR1 SGHRS and CDR2 YFSETQ. This CDR3 contains 15 residues. V was pared by 6 bases and J by 3 bases, with 11 bases of the junction left unmatched. CDR3 sequence (DNA): TGCGCCAGCACCTGGGGGGCAGGGGGCAACTACGAGCAGTACTTC. This translates into CASTWGAGGNYEQYF. Based on the CDR3 plus reference TRBV5-1 and TRBJ2-7, the full variable domain is KAGVTQTPRYLIKTRGQQVTLSCSPISGHRSVSWYQQTPGQGLQFLFEYFSETQRNKGNFPGRFSGRQFSNSRSEMNVSTLELGDSALYLCASTWGAGGNYEQYFGPGTRLTVT.

V usage is TRBV12-3 or TRBV12-4 and J usage is TRBJ2-7; TRBD1 matches 7 bases. The length of the CDR3 is 16 residues. J was trimmed by 3 bases and V by 3 bases; bases with no gene match: 11. The CDR3 bases are TGTGCCAGCAGTTTCAGCGAGAGGGGGCGTTACTACGAGCAGTACTTC. Protein sequence: CASSFSERGRYYEQYF.

The chain has TRBV16 and TRBJ1-3; D unresolved. Germline-derived CDR1 and CDR2 are KGHSY and FQNENV. This CDR3 contains 12 residues. V gave up 2 bases and J gave up 4 bases, with 3 bases separating them. The CDR3 spells CASSQVGNTIYF. The CDR3 nucleotides are TGTGCCAGCAGCCAAGTAGGAAACACCATATATTTT.

This clonotype was recorded many times. The genes are TRBV12-3 or TRBV12-4 and TRBJ2-3; 10 bases agree with TRBD2. After removal of 3 bases from V and 2 bases from J, the junction contained 5 bases not matched to a gene. This CDR3 spans 16 amino acids. The CDR3 protein is CASSFTTSGSTDTQYF. The CDR3 bases are TGTGCCAGCAGTTTCACGACTAGCGGGTCCACAGATACGCAGTATTTT.

V usage is TRBV29-1 and J usage is TRBJ1-2, with 8 positions matching TRBD1. Germline V gene sequence: CDR1 SQVTM, CDR2 ANQGSEA. J was trimmed by 5 bases and V by 4 bases; bases with no gene match: 3. This CDR3 comprises 12 residues. The CDR3 protein is CSVGTGGYGYTF. CDR3 sequence (DNA): TGCAGCGTTGGAACAGGGGGGTATGGCTACACCTTC.

This clonotype was seen ten or more times. The chain couples TRBV12-3 or TRBV12-4 to TRBJ1-4; 8 bases agree with TRBD1. The length of the CDR3 is 12 residues. The V and J ends lost 6 bases and 12 bases, in that order; junction bases with no gene match: 6. The CDR3: CASSTTGEELFF. The CDR3 DNA follows: TGTGCCAGCAGCACGACAGGGGAGGAACTGTTTTTT.

V is TRBV10-3 and J is TRBJ1-1, with 10 bases that match TRBD1. Trimming at V came to 6 bases and at J to 5 bases, leaving 6 bases not matched to a gene. The CDR3 extends over 14 amino acids. CDR1 is ENHRY and CDR2 is SYGVKD in the germline V gene. The CDR3 loop reads CAIRGDRGWTEAFF. The CDR3, as DNA: TGTGCCATCAGGGGGGACAGGGGTTGGACTGAAGCTTTCTTT.

This clonotype has a handful of counts. The chain combines TRBV10-3 with TRBJ1-3; D gene uncertain. V dropped 6 bases and J dropped 0 bases, with 9 bases sitting between them. Germline-derived CDR1 and CDR2 are ENHRY and SYGVKD. The CDR3 covers 14 residues. In DNA, the CDR3 is TGTGCCATCAGCCACAGAAGCTCTGGAAACACCATATATTTT. It yields the protein CAISHRSSGNTIYF.

This clonotype appeared many times. This chain connects TRBV9 to TRBJ2-7, with D possibly matching TRBD2 (5 bases). This CDR3 is built from 15 residues. The germline V gene has CDR1 SGDLS and CDR2 YYNGEE. The V and J ends lost 4 bases and 2 bases respectively, with 16 bases between them. The DNA of the CDR3 is TGTGCCAGCAGCCCCTTGGAGAGGGCCCCCTACGAGCAGTACTTC. Amino acids: CASSPLERAPYEQYF.

Ten or more counts support this clonotype. The V and J genes are TRBV19 and TRBJ1-1; perhaps TRBD1 as D (5 bases). The V gene lost 4 bases and the J gene lost 0 bases, with 6 bases spanning the gap. This CDR3 has 13 residues. Germline CDR1 is LNHDA and CDR2 is SQIVND (reference sequence). CDR3 amino acids: CASSNRMNTEAFF. CDR3 DNA: TGTGCCAGTAGTAACAGGATGAACACTGAAGCTTTCTTT.

This chain links TRBV29-1 with TRBJ1-1; perhaps TRBD1 as D (5 bases). Germline V gene data show CDR1 as SQVTM and CDR2 as ANQGSEA. Between the trimmed V and J ends, which lost 3 bases and 0 bases, there was a span of 8 bases. CDR3 length: 13 residues. CDR3 nucleotides: TGCAGCGTTGAGCAGGGACTGAACACTGAAGCTTTCTTT. This gives the protein CSVEQGLNTEAFF.

This clonotype was counted between two and nine times. The chain recombines TRBV3-1 with TRBJ2-1, with 11 positions matching TRBD2. V lost 8 bases, J lost 1 base, and 4 bases stayed unmatched. CDR1 is LGHDT and CDR2 is YNNKEL in the germline V gene (reference sequence). This CDR3 contains 15 residues. The CDR3 DNA sequence: TGTGCCAGCGGAGGACTAGCGGGTTCCTACAATGAGCAGTTCTTC. Its translation: CASGGLAGSYNEQFF.

J is TRBJ2-3 and V is TRBV20-1; tentatively, D is TRBD1 (6 bases). Germline CDR1 DFQATT, CDR2 SNEGSKA (reference sequence). The CDR3 is made up of 11 amino acids. Trimming took off 6 bases at V and 9 bases at J, with 13 bases between the two ends. The CDR3 sequence is CSATTGRTQYF. The CDR3 region has the DNA TGCAGTGCCACGACAGGAAGGACGCAGTATTTT.

This clonotype was observed many times. The chain recombines TRBV4-2 with TRBJ1-5; perhaps TRBD1 as D (5 bases). The V gene lost 0 bases and the J gene lost 3 bases, with 9 bases spanning the gap. This CDR3 contains 15 residues. Germline lookup yields CDR1 LGHNA and CDR2 YNFKEQ. The CDR3 nucleotides are TGTGCCAGCAGCCAAGAGGTAGGGGTCAATCAGCCCCAGCATTTT. Its protein is CASSQEVGVNQPQHF.

The rearrangement joins TRBV7-9 to TRBJ2-2; 8 bases agree with TRBD1. Looked up from germline, CDR1 is SEHNR and CDR2 is FQNEAQ (reference sequence). This CDR3 has 15 amino acids. Unmatched junction bases numbered 4, after V lost 3 bases and J lost 4 bases. CDR3 in amino acids: CASSLQGASTGELFF. The DNA of the CDR3 is TGTGCCAGCAGCTTGCAGGGGGCTAGCACCGGGGAGCTGTTTTTT.

This clonotype was observed once. The rearrangement joins TRBV9 to TRBJ2-7; the D is unclear. V dropped 4 bases and J dropped 7 bases, with 18 bases sitting between them. Germline V gene data show CDR1 as SGDLS and CDR2 as YYNGEE. This CDR3 comprises 14 residues. CDR3: CASSPRYSEYEQYF. CDR3 coding DNA: TGTGCCAGCAGCCCGCGATATTCGGAGTATGAGCAGTACTTC.

The chain combines TRBV6-2 or TRBV6-3 with TRBJ2-7; D not resolved. Looked up from germline, CDR1 is MNHEY and CDR2 is SVGEGT. With 5 bases removed from V and 10 bases from J, the gap between germline ends came to 9 bases. The CDR3 runs to 10 residues. CDR3 nucleotides: TGTGCCAGCAGTCACAAGGTCCAGTACTTC. It codes for CASSHKVQYF.

In its sample, this clonotype was seen a few times. This sequence joins TRBV4-3 and TRBJ1-2, with D perhaps TRBD1 (6 bases). CDR1 is LGHNA, CDR2 YSLEER, per germline. With 1 base removed from V and 4 bases from J, the gap between germline ends came to 19 bases. This CDR3 is built from 17 residues. CDR3 DNA: TGCGCCAGCAGCCAAGTTTTTTGGGGGGCGCAGGGCTATGGCTACACCTTC. It translates to CASSQVFWGAQGYGYTF.